The source of this TCR beta chain is a study of blood T cell repertoires in COVID-19. Study-wide background: The origin of the acute and convalescent COVID-19 samples was the United States, Italy and Spain. In each case, the material was cDNA or gDNA derived from T cells, B-cell-depleted T cells, or PBMCs.

This clone was recorded once. Trimming took off 1 base at V and 0 bases at J, with 10 bases between the two ends. Germline values: CDR1 LNHDA, CDR2 SQIVND (reference sequence). The CDR3 length is 17 residues. Authors' processing steps: Reference gene primer amplification gave estimated nucleated cell counts. This table comes from immunoSEQ multiplex PCR, and its TCRdb copy is limited to in-frame clones, with some not included. V and J calls plus clone size are reproduced from that table; the DNA served to infer D and trimming. The table has tens of thousands of clones, 65% to 80% seen once. This TCR was recovered from a man in his 70s with acute or convalescent COVID-19. The sequenced sample consisted of peripheral blood. This chain uses TRBV19 with TRBJ2-6; a weak D match, TRBD1 (5 bases). This CDR3 is CASSIAGITSGANVLTF. CDR3 DNA: TGTGCCAGTAGTATAGCAGGGATAACCTCTGGGGCCAACGTCCTGACTTTC.